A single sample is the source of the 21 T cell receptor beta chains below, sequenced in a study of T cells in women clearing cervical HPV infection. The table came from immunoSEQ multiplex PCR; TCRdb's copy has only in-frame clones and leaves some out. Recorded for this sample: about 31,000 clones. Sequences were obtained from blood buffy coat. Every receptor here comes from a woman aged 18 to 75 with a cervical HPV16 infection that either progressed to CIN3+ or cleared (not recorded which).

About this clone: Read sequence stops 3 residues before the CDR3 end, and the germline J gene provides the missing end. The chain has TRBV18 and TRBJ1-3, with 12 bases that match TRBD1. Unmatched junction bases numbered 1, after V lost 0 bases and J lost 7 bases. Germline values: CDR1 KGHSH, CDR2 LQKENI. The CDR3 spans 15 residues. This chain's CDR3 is CASSPPGTGGNTIYF. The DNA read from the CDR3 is TGTGCCAGCTCACCACCGGGGACAGGGGGCAACACC. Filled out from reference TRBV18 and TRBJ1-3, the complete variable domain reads NAGVMQNPRHLVRRRGQEARLRCSPMKGHSHVYWYRQLPEEGLKFMVYLQKENIIDESGMPKERFSAEFPKEGPSILRIQQVVRGDSAAYFCASSPPGTGGNTIYFGEGSWLTVV.

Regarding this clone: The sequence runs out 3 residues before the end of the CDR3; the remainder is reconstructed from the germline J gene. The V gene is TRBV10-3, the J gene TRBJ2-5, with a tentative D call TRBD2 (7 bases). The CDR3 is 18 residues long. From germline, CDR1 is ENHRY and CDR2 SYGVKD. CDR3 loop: CAISESGVSAGDTDTQYF. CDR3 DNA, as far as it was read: TGTGCCATCAGTGAGTCGGGAGTCTCGGCGGGGGACACAGATACC.

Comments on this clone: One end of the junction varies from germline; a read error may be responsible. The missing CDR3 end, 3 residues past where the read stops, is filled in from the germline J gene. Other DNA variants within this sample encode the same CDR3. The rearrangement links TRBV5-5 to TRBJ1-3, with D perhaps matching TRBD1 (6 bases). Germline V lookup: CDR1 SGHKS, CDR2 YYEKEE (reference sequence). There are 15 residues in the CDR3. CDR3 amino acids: CASSSTGYSGNTIYF. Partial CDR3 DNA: TGTGCCAGCAGCTCGACAGGCTACTCTGGAAACACT.

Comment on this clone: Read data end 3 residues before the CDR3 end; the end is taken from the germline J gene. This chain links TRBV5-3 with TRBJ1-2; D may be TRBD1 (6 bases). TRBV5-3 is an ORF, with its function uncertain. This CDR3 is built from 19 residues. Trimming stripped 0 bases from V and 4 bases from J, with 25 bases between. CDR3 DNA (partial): TGTGCCAGAAGCTTGGCAGGGACAATAGTAATTGGGGGATGCTATGGC. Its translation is CARSLAGTIVIGGCYG. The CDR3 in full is CARSLAGTIVIGGCYGYTF.

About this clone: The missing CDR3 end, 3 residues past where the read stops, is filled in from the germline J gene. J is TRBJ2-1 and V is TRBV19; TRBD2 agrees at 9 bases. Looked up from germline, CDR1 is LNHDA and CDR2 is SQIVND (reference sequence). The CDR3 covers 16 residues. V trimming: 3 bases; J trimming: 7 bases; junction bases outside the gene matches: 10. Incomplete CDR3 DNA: TGTGCCAGTAGTATGGGACTAGCACTGGCGGAGAATGAG. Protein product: CASSMGLALAENE. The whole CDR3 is CASSMGLALAENEQFF.

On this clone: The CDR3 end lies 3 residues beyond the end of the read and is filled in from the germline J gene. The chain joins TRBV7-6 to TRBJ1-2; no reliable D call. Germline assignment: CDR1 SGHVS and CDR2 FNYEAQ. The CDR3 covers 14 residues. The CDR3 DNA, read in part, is TGTGCCAGCAGCTTATCGCCCCGCACAGATACC. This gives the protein CASSLSPRTDT. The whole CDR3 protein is CASSLSPRTDTYTF.

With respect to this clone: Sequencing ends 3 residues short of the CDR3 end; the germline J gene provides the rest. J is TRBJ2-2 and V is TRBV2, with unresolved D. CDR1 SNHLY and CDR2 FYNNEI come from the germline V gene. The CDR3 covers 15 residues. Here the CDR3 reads CASSEGFPTNEKLFF. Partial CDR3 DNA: TGTGCCAGCAGTGAAGGGTTCCCAACTAATGAAAAG.

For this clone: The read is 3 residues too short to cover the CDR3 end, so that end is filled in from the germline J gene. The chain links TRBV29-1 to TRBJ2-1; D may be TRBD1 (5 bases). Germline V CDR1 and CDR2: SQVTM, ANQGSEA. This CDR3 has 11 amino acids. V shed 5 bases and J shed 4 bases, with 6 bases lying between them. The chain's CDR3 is CSVYRYNEQFF. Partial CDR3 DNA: TGCAGCGTTTACAGGTACAATGAG.

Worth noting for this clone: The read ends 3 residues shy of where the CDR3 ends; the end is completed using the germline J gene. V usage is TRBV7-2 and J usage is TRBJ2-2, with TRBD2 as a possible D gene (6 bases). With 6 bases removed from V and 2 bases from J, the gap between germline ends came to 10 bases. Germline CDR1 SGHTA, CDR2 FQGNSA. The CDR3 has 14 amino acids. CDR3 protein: CASRRDFNTGELFF. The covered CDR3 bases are TGTGCCAGCAGACGGGACTTCAACACCGGGGAG.

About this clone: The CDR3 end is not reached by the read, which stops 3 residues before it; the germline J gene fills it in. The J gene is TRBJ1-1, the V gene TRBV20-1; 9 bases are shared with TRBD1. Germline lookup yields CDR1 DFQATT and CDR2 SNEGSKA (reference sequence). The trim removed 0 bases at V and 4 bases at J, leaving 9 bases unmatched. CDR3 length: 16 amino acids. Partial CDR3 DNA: TGCAGTGCTAGAGAGTGGGACAGGGCAGGAGGCACTGAA. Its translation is CSAREWDRAGGTE. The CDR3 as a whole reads CSAREWDRAGGTEAFF.

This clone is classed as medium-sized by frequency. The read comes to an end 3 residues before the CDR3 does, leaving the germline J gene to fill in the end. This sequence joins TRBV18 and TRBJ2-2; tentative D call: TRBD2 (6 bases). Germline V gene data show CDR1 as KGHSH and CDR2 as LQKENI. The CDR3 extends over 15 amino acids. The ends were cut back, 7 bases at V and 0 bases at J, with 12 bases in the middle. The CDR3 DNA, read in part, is TGTGCCAGCTATCGAGGCGGGGCGAACACCGGGGAG. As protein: CASYRGGANTGE. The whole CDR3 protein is CASYRGGANTGELFF.

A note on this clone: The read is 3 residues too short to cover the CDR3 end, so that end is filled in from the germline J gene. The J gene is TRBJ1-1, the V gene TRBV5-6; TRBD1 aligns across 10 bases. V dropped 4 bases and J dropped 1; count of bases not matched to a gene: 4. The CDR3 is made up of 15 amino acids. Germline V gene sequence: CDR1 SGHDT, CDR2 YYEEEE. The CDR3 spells CASSRWDRGNTEAFF. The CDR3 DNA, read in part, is TGTGCCAGCAGCCGCTGGGACAGGGGGAACACTGAA.

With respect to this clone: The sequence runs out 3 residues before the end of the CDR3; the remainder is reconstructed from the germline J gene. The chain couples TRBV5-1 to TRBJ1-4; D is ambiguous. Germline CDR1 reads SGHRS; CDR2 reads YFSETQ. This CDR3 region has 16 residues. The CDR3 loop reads CASSSKPGSYNSPLFF. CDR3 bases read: TGCGCCAGCAGCTCCAAACCAGGCTCCTATAATTCACCA.

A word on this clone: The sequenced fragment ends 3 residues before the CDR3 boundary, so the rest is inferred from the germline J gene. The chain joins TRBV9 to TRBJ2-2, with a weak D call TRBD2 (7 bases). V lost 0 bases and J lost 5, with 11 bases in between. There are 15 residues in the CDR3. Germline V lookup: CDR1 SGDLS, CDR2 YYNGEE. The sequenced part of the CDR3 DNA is TGTGCCAGCAGCGTAGCGGGGGGCCTAACCGGGGAG. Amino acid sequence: CASSVAGGLTGE. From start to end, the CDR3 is CASSVAGGLTGELFF.

CDR3 loop: CASSLGRLAYEQYF. The CDR3 bases that were read are TGTGCCAGCAGCTTGGGACGACTAGCCTACGAG. The genes are TRBV7-2 and TRBJ2-7, with D tentatively TRBD2 (6 bases). The read falls 3 residues short of the CDR3 end, and the missing part is taken from the germline J gene. The CDR3 loop spans 14 amino acids. CDR1 SGHTA and CDR2 FQGNSA come from the germline V gene. V was clipped by 3 bases and J by 2 bases, with 11 bases between them.

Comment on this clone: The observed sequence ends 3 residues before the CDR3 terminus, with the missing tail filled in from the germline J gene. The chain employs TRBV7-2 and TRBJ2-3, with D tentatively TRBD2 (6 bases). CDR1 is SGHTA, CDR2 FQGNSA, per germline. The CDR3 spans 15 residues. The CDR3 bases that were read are TGTGCCAGCAGCTCAGCCGGGGGAATCGGAGAGACG. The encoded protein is CASSSAGGIGET. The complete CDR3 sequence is CASSSAGGIGETQYF.

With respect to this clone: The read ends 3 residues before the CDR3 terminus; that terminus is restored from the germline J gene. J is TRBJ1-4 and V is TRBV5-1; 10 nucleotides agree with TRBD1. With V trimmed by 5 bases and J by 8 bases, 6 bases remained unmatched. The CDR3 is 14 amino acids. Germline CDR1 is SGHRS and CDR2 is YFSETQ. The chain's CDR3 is CASRRGQGREKLFF. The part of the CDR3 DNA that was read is TGCGCCAGCAGGCGGGGACAGGGGAGAGAAAAA.

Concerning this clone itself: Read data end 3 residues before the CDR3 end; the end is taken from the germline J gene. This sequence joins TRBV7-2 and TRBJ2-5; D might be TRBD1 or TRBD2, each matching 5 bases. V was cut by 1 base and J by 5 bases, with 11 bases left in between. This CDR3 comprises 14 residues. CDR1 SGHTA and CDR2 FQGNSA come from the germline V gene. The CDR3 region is CASSLGGSGETQYF. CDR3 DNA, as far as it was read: TGTGCCAGCAGCTTAGGAGGGTCAGGGGAGACC.

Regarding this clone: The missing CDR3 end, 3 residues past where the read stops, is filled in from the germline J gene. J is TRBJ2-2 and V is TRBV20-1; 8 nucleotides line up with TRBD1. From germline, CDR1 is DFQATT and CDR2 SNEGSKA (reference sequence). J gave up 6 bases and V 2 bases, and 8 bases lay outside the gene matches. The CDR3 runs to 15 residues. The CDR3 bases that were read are TGCAGTGCTAGACCTGCAGGGGGCGCGGCCGGGGAG. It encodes CSARPAGGAAGE. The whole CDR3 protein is CSARPAGGAAGELFF.

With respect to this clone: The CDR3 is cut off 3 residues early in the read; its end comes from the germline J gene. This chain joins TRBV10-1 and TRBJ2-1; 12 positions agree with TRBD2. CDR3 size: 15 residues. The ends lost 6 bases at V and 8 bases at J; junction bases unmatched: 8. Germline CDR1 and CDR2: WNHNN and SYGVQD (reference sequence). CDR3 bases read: TGCGCCAGCAGCGAAGGACTAGCGGGGATCTATGAG. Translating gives CASSEGLAGIYE. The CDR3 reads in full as CASSEGLAGIYEQFF.

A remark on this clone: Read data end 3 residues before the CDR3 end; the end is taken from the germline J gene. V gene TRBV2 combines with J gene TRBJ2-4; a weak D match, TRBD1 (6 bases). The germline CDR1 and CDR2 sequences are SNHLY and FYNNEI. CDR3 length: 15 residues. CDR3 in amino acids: CASRTDRAEGYGQYF. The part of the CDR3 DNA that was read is TGTGCCAGCAGGACGGACAGAGCCGAGGGGTATGGT.